Listed below are T cell receptor beta chains from one sample, sequenced in a study of cytomegalovirus exposure and HLA in healthy donors. The repertoire was sequenced with immunoSEQ multiplex PCR; TCRdb's copy has only in-frame clones and lacks some. In the table there are fewer than 200,000 clones, about 80% of which are singletons. Sequenced input: PBMCs. These receptors were obtained from a boy younger than 18 in good health and CMV-seronegative. Both conserved end residues are part of each CDR3. The order of the fields is J gene, V gene, D gene, clone size, CDR3 DNA, CDR3 protein. The D gene is left open where the match is weak. Clone size is not always given. Where it is, it says once, few, many or a class for expanded clones.

J: TRBJ2-7; V: TRBV12-5; D: TRBD1; size: NA; DNA: TGTGCTAGTGGTTTGGGGACAGGGGAAACGAACGAGCAGTACTTC; CDR3: CASGLGTGETNEQYF
J: TRBJ1-2; V: TRBV6-1; D: TRBD1; size: NA; DNA: TGTGCCAGCAGTGTCGACAGGGGCCCCTATGGCTACACCTTC; CDR3: CASSVDRGPYGYTF
J: TRBJ2-7; V: TRBV6-4; D: NA; size: NA; DNA: TGTGCCGCCAGCCGGGATCCTGGTTACGAGCAGTACTTC; CDR3: CAASRDPGYEQYF
J: TRBJ2-3; V: TRBV6-1; D: NA; size: NA; DNA: TGTGCCAGCAGCGACGGGGTAGAGGGAGATACGCAGTATTTT; CDR3: CASSDGVEGDTQYF
J: TRBJ2-4; V: TRBV7-2; D: NA; size: NA; DNA: TGTGCCAGCAGCGGGGCCGGCCTCCTCTCCAAAAACATTCAGTACTTC; CDR3: CASSGAGLLSKNIQYF
J: TRBJ2-1; V: TRBV4-3; D: TRBD2; size: NA; DNA: TGCGCCAGCAGCCAAGATCCCCCTAGCGGGAACTACAATGAGCAGTTCTTC; CDR3: CASSQDPPSGNYNEQFF
J: TRBJ1-5; V: TRBV7-9; D: TRBD1; size: NA; DNA: TGTTCCAGCAGCTCGATCGGGACAGGGCGGAATCAGCCCCAGCATTTT; CDR3: CSSSSIGTGRNQPQHF
J: TRBJ1-1; V: TRBV11-2; D: NA; size: NA; DNA: TGTGCCAGCAGCTTGTCTAGAGGACAGATGAACACTGAAGCTTTCTTT; CDR3: CASSLSRGQMNTEAFF
J: TRBJ2-1; V: TRBV10-2; D: TRBD2; size: NA; DNA: TGCGCCAGCAGCGGGACTAGCGGGAGGGTCGGGGAGCAGTTCTTC; CDR3: CASSGTSGRVGEQFF
J: TRBJ2-7; V: TRBV27; D: TRBD2; size: NA; DNA: TGTGCCAGCAAGTGGGGGGGGGACGGCCAGCAGTACTTC; CDR3: CASKWGGDGQQYF
J: TRBJ1-4; V: TRBV6-6; D: NA; size: once; DNA: TGTGCCAGCAGTTACGAGGGATGGGAAAAACTGTTTTTT; CDR3: CASSYEGWEKLFF
J: TRBJ1-3; V: TRBV9; D: TRBD1; size: NA; DNA: TGTGCCAGCAGCGTAGGGCGACAGGGGGCGGCTGGAAACACCATATATTTT; CDR3: CASSVGRQGAAGNTIYF
J: TRBJ1-2; V: TRBV7-2; D: NA; size: NA; DNA: TGTGCCAGCAGCTTAGAACTGCCCCCACACTATGGCTACACCTTC; CDR3: CASSLELPPHYGYTF
J: TRBJ2-3; V: TRBV6-1; D: NA; size: NA; DNA: TGTGCCAGCAGTGAATACGAGGGGACAAGGGACGGCACAGATACGCAGTATTTT; CDR3: CASSEYEGTRDGTDTQYF
J: TRBJ2-7; V: TRBV11-2; D: NA; size: NA; DNA: TGTGCCAGCAGCTTAGACTCGCCAGGGGCGTCCTACGAGCAGTACTTC; CDR3: CASSLDSPGASYEQYF
J: TRBJ2-7; V: TRBV18; D: NA; size: once; DNA: TGTGCCAGCTCGTTTGGCCAGGAATCCTACGAGCAGTACTTC; CDR3: CASSFGQESYEQYF
J: TRBJ2-1; V: TRBV19; D: TRBD2; size: NA; DNA: TGTGCCAGTAGTGTCGGGACTAGCGGGAAAAATGAGCAGTTCTTC; CDR3: CASSVGTSGKNEQFF
J: TRBJ1-1; V: TRBV27; D: NA; size: NA; DNA: TGTGCCAGCAAGAGGGACTTGAACACTGAAGCTTTCTTT; CDR3: CASKRDLNTEAFF
J: TRBJ2-3; V: TRBV5-4; D: NA; size: NA; DNA: TGTGCCAGCAGCCGGCTAGTAGGGGACTCAACAGATACGCAGTATTTT; CDR3: CASSRLVGDSTDTQYF
J: TRBJ2-1; V: TRBV19; D: TRBD2; size: NA; DNA: TGTGCCAGTATGAAGCGGGAGGGGGCTGAGCAGTTCTTC; CDR3: CASMKREGAEQFF
J: TRBJ2-7; V: TRBV29-1; D: NA; size: NA; DNA: TGCAGCGTTGAAAGAGACAACTCCTACGAGCAGTACTTC; CDR3: CSVERDNSYEQYF
J: TRBJ1-5; V: TRBV2; D: NA; size: NA; DNA: TGTGCCAGCAGTCCACAGGGCTGGGGGAATCAGCCCCAGCATTTT; CDR3: CASSPQGWGNQPQHF
J: TRBJ1-2; V: TRBV5-8; D: NA; size: NA; DNA: TGTGCCAGCAGCTTGGGTACTAACTATGGCTACACCTTC; CDR3: CASSLGTNYGYTF
J: TRBJ2-7; V: TRBV28; D: NA; size: NA; DNA: TGTGCCACCAACGGTCTAGCGTGGGAGCAGTACTTC; CDR3: CATNGLAWEQYF
J: TRBJ1-1; V: TRBV19; D: NA; size: NA; DNA: TGTGCCAGTATATCAAGGAGTGGCGGGTCCGTCGCTGAAGCTTTCTTT; CDR3: CASISRSGGSVAEAFF
J: TRBJ1-1; V: TRBV5-8; D: NA; size: NA; DNA: TGTGCCAGCAGCTTCGGAGGTGCTGTTTCCACTGAAGCTTTCTTT; CDR3: CASSFGGAVSTEAFF
J: TRBJ2-7; V: TRBV11-3; D: NA; size: NA; DNA: TGTGCCAGCAGCGCGACACAGTTATACACTTCCTACGAGCAGTACTTC; CDR3: CASSATQLYTSYEQYF
J: TRBJ2-3; V: TRBV11-3; D: NA; size: NA; DNA: TGTGCCAGCAGCTCTCATGGGACTGAGGGCACAGATACGCAGTATTTT; CDR3: CASSSHGTEGTDTQYF
J: TRBJ1-6; V: TRBV19; D: TRBD1; size: NA; DNA: TGTGCCAGTAGTACTCCGGGGACAGGGACATATTCATCACCCCTCCACTTT; CDR3: CASSTPGTGTYSSPLHF
J: TRBJ1-2; V: TRBV5-6; D: NA; size: NA; DNA: TGTGCCAGCAGCCTATTGGGGGGGATTGGGAAGGATGGCTACACCTTC; CDR3: CASSLLGGIGKDGYTF
J: TRBJ1-5; V: TRBV4-3; D: NA; size: NA; DNA: TGCGCCAGCAGCCAAGACAGAGGGATAAATCAGCCCCAGCATTTT; CDR3: CASSQDRGINQPQHF
J: TRBJ2-1; V: TRBV19; D: NA; size: NA; DNA: TGTGCCAGTAGTATAGCGCGGGGTGAGCAGTTCTTC; CDR3: CASSIARGEQFF
J: TRBJ1-2; V: TRBV10-3; D: TRBD1; size: few; DNA: TGTGCCATCAGTGAGTCACAGGGGCTCGTGTCTAACTATGGCTACACCTTC; CDR3: CAISESQGLVSNYGYTF
J: TRBJ1-2; V: TRBV2; D: TRBD1; size: NA; DNA: TGTGCCAGCACACAACAGGGGTACTATGGCTACACCTTC; CDR3: CASTQQGYYGYTF
J: TRBJ1-2; V: TRBV5-6; D: TRBD1; size: once; DNA: TGTGCCAGCAGCTTGTCGCGGACAGGGGTTTCCACCTTC; CDR3: CASSLSRTGVSTF
J: TRBJ2-1; V: TRBV11-3; D: NA; size: NA; DNA: TGTGCCAGCAGCTTAGGGCCTAGCGAGGGGTTAAATGAGCAGTTCTTC; CDR3: CASSLGPSEGLNEQFF
J: TRBJ1-2; V: TRBV5-1; D: TRBD1; size: NA; DNA: TGCGCCAGCGGGACCCAGGGGGCAGGGTATGGCTACACCTTC; CDR3: CASGTQGAGYGYTF
J: TRBJ2-5; V: TRBV5-1; D: TRBD2; size: NA; DNA: TGCGCCAGCAGCAAACGGGGGGAAGAGACCCAGTACTTC; CDR3: CASSKRGEETQYF
J: TRBJ1-1; V: TRBV6-5; D: NA; size: NA; DNA: TGTGCCAGCAGCCGGAGCTTCGAAGCAACTGAAGCTTTCTTT; CDR3: CASSRSFEATEAFF
J: TRBJ1-1; V: TRBV15; D: TRBD1; size: few; DNA: TGTGCCACCAGCAGAGAACACAGGGGAGGCACTGAAGCTTTCTTT; CDR3: CATSREHRGGTEAFF
J: TRBJ2-3; V: TRBV5-1; D: NA; size: NA; DNA: TGCGCCAGCAGCTTGGGAGGATCAGATACGCAGTATTTT; CDR3: CASSLGGSDTQYF
J: TRBJ1-6; V: TRBV7-8; D: TRBD1; size: NA; DNA: TGTGCCAGCAGCCCACCCCTTGTACAGGGGACCTATAATTCACCCCTCCACTTT; CDR3: CASSPPLVQGTYNSPLHF
J: TRBJ1-2; V: TRBV30; D: NA; size: NA; DNA: TGTGCCTGGAAAGGAGGAAACTATGGCTACACCTTC; CDR3: CAWKGGNYGYTF
J: TRBJ2-7; V: TRBV27; D: NA; size: NA; DNA: TGTGCCAGCAGTCCCCTCGGAGGGGGCGGGGTGATTTCCTACGAGCAGTACTTC; CDR3: CASSPLGGGGVISYEQYF
J: TRBJ2-3; V: TRBV19; D: TRBD2; size: few; DNA: TGTGCCAGTAGTATAGTTGGAGCGGGAGACGGAGATACGCAGTATTTT; CDR3: CASSIVGAGDGDTQYF
J: TRBJ1-1; V: TRBV5-4; D: TRBD1; size: NA; DNA: TGTGCCAGCAGCCGACAGGGGACTGAAGCTTTCTTT; CDR3: CASSRQGTEAFF
J: TRBJ1-5; V: TRBV30; D: TRBD1; size: NA; DNA: TGTGCCTGGAGCCGGGACAGGGGTAATCAGCCCCAGCATTTT; CDR3: CAWSRDRGNQPQHF
J: TRBJ2-7; V: TRBV7-9; D: NA; size: few; DNA: TGTGCCAGCAGCTTAGAGGGACACTTGGACGAGCAGTACTTC; CDR3: CASSLEGHLDEQYF
J: TRBJ1-1; V: TRBV7-2; D: NA; size: NA; DNA: TGTGCCAGCAGCTTCCGGTATGGTGGCACTGAAGCTTTCTTT; CDR3: CASSFRYGGTEAFF
J: TRBJ1-2; V: TRBV18; D: TRBD1; size: NA; DNA: TGTGCCAGCTCACCGTCGGGACAGCTCTATGGCTACACCTTC; CDR3: CASSPSGQLYGYTF
J: TRBJ2-3; V: TRBV2; D: NA; size: NA; DNA: TGTGCCAGCACAAGGCAATATTACGCACAGGATACGCAGTATTTT; CDR3: CASTRQYYAQDTQYF
J: TRBJ1-3; V: TRBV21-1; D: NA; size: NA; DNA: TGTGCCAGCAGCCTCCCTCGGGACTTGCAGGGTGGCCACTCTGGAAACACCATATATTTT; CDR3: CASSLPRDLQGGHSGNTIYF
J: TRBJ2-5; V: TRBV19; D: NA; size: few; DNA: TGTGCCAGTAGCCCCGGCGGGACAGAACTGCAGGAGACCCAGTACTTC; CDR3: CASSPGGTELQETQYF
J: TRBJ2-2; V: TRBV7-6; D: NA; size: NA; DNA: TGTGCCAGCAGCTTGCGAAGGGGCGGCGGGGAGCTGTTTTTT; CDR3: CASSLRRGGGELFF
J: TRBJ2-1; V: TRBV30; D: TRBD2; size: NA; DNA: TGTGCCTGGGCCCGACTAGCGGGGGTCTATGAGCAGTTCTTC; CDR3: CAWARLAGVYEQFF
J: TRBJ1-4; V: TRBV7-2; D: NA; size: NA; DNA: TGTGCCAGCAGCACAGGATTTGGGGGCGAAAAACTGTTTTTT; CDR3: CASSTGFGGEKLFF
J: TRBJ2-3; V: TRBV4-2; D: TRBD2; size: NA; DNA: TGTGCCAGCAGCCAAGTAGTTCTGCGGGGGGGTCAGGATACGCAGTATTTT; CDR3: CASSQVVLRGGQDTQYF
J: TRBJ1-4; V: TRBV6-1; D: NA; size: NA; DNA: TGTGCCAGCAGTGATCCCCCCTTCGCGGGAGGGGCTAGTGAAAAACTGTTTTTT; CDR3: CASSDPPFAGGASEKLFF
J: TRBJ2-7; V: TRBV7-2; D: TRBD1; size: NA; DNA: TGTGCCAGCAGCGAGCGCGGGACAGGTACCTACGAGCAGTACTTC; CDR3: CASSERGTGTYEQYF
J: TRBJ2-2; V: TRBV4-2; D: TRBD2; size: NA; DNA: TGTGCCAGCAGCCAAGATCGGGGGGGCACCGGGGAGCTGTTTTTT; CDR3: CASSQDRGGTGELFF